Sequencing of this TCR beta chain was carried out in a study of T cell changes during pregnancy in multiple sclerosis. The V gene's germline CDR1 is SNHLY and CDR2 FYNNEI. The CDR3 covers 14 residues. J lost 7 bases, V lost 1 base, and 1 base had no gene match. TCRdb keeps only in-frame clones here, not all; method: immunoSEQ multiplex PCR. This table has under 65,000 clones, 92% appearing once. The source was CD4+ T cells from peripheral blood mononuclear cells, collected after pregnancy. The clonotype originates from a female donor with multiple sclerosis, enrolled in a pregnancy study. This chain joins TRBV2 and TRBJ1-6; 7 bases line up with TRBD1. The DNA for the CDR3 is TGTGCCAGCAGTGAAGTCAGGGGGAATTCACCCCTCCACTTT. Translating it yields CASSEVRGNSPLHF. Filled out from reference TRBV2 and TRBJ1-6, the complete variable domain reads EPEVTQTPSHQVTQMGQEVILRCVPISNHLYFYWYRQILGQKVEFLVSFYNNEISEKSEIFDDQFSVERPDGSNFTLKIRSTKLEDSAMYFCASSEVRGNSPLHFGNGTRLTVT.